A selection of T cell receptor beta chains follows, all from one sample in a study of blood T cell repertoires in COVID-19. Here immunoSEQ multiplex PCR was the method, and the copy in TCRdb shows in-frame clones only, minus some. Among 25,000 to 35,000 clones listed, approximately 85% were seen once. The sequencing sample was made of peripheral blood. These receptors all come from a man at least 80 years old with active COVID-19. Both conserved end residues are trimmed from each CDR3. The D gene is left open where the match is weak.

j_call: TRBJ2-1; cdr3_length: 13; v_call: TRBV7-9; d_call: TRBD1; cdr3_aa: ASTAGTGLYNEQF
j_call: TRBJ1-2; cdr3_length: 12; v_call: TRBV2; d_call: .; cdr3_aa: ASSEVTRVDGYT
j_call: TRBJ1-6; cdr3_length: 13; v_call: TRBV5-1; d_call: .; cdr3_aa: ASSLVSQGGSPLH
j_call: TRBJ1-6; cdr3_length: 12; v_call: TRBV7-9; d_call: .; cdr3_aa: ASSRRAGGSPLH
j_call: TRBJ2-2; cdr3_length: 16; v_call: TRBV20-1; d_call: TRBD2; cdr3_aa: SASRLAGGPRNTGELF
j_call: TRBJ2-7; cdr3_length: 11; v_call: TRBV12-3/TRBV12-4; d_call: TRBD1; cdr3_aa: ASSYRDRNEQY
j_call: TRBJ1-2; cdr3_length: 12; v_call: TRBV15; d_call: .; cdr3_aa: ATSRGGTVYGYT
j_call: TRBJ2-5; cdr3_length: 14; v_call: TRBV11-1; d_call: .; cdr3_aa: ASSFRPEGRVETQY
j_call: TRBJ2-7; cdr3_length: 12; v_call: TRBV7-2; d_call: TRBD2; cdr3_aa: ASSLGLAGSEQY
j_call: TRBJ2-4; cdr3_length: 15; v_call: TRBV6-2/TRBV6-3; d_call: TRBD2; cdr3_aa: ASSHPGSGGNKNIQY
j_call: TRBJ1-1; cdr3_length: 11; v_call: TRBV12-3/TRBV12-4; d_call: .; cdr3_aa: ASSLLDSGEAF
j_call: TRBJ2-3; cdr3_length: 13; v_call: TRBV28; d_call: .; cdr3_aa: ASSLSEVGTDTQY
j_call: TRBJ2-7; cdr3_length: 10; v_call: TRBV5-1; d_call: .; cdr3_aa: ASSYDSSEQY
j_call: TRBJ1-6; cdr3_length: 13; v_call: TRBV11-2; d_call: TRBD1; cdr3_aa: ASSRFYRDSSPLH
j_call: TRBJ1-6; cdr3_length: 11; v_call: TRBV19; d_call: .; cdr3_aa: ASKQGTGSPLH
j_call: TRBJ2-7; cdr3_length: 11; v_call: TRBV6-1; d_call: .; cdr3_aa: ASSEAAGGEQY
j_call: TRBJ2-2; cdr3_length: 13; v_call: TRBV19; d_call: .; cdr3_aa: ASTNRGGNNWELF
j_call: TRBJ1-2; cdr3_length: 14; v_call: TRBV9; d_call: TRBD1; cdr3_aa: ASSAPSQQGYYGYT
j_call: TRBJ1-5; cdr3_length: 14; v_call: TRBV21-1; d_call: .; cdr3_aa: ASSKRCGEVFQPQH
j_call: TRBJ2-5; cdr3_length: 13; v_call: TRBV7-6; d_call: .; cdr3_aa: ASSLVGGVQETQY
j_call: TRBJ2-5; cdr3_length: 11; v_call: TRBV3-1/TRBV3-2; d_call: TRBD2; cdr3_aa: ASSLRGVETQY
j_call: TRBJ2-3; cdr3_length: 8; v_call: TRBV25-1; d_call: .; cdr3_aa: STKGDTQY
j_call: TRBJ2-5; cdr3_length: 15; v_call: TRBV7-2; d_call: .; cdr3_aa: ASSLGRWLAPKETQY